This TCR beta chain originates from a study of blood T cell repertoires in COVID-19. The CDR3 covers 16 residues. The germline V gene encodes CDR1 SGDLS and CDR2 YYNGEE. Deletions cut 1 base from V and 1 base from J, with 14 bases between. Method: immunoSEQ multiplex PCR; TCRdb's copy keeps in-frame clones and lacks some. The sample has about 200,000 clones, around 82% seen once. This TCR was recovered from a woman in her seventies with acute or convalescent COVID-19. The sequenced sample consisted of peripheral blood. The J gene is TRBJ2-5, the V gene TRBV9; tentatively, D is TRBD2 (5 bases). CDR3 amino acids: CASSVSSRRSQETQYF. The DNA of the CDR3 is TGTGCCAGCAGCGTATCGTCCCGGAGGTCCCAAGAGACCCAGTACTTC.